This T cell receptor beta chain was recovered during a study of T cells after yellow fever vaccination. Study-wide findings and caveats: Abundant bulk-population clonotypes could contaminate the FACS-sorted repertoires.

5'RACE template switching produced TCR cDNA carrying a universal primer site and UMIs. TCRdb reanalysed the 5' RACE reads using MiXCR and keeps one entry per CDR3 protein. The sample lists some 320,000 distinct CDR3 sequences, more than 8.5% occurring once. This CDR3 region has 15 residues. Per germline, CDR1 LGHNA and CDR2 YNFKEQ. Trimming removed 1 base from V and 7 bases from J, with 11 bases in between. This clonotype was seen a few times. Its cognate antigen is unknown. The receptor was isolated from a man between 18 and 35 years old who received the YFV17D yellow fever vaccine. The material sequenced was PBMCs, taken on the day of the first yellow fever vaccination. V usage is TRBV4-2 and J usage is TRBJ1-6; D is uncertain. For the CDR3, the DNA is TGTGCCAGCAGCCAAGGGGGAGGGTTGAATTCACCCCTCCACTTT. It codes for CASSQGGGLNSPLHF.